This TCR beta chain was sequenced during a study of cytomegalovirus exposure and HLA in healthy donors. About the research overall: Of the donors genotyped, approximately 400 in all, 75% to 90% fell in the Caucasian-associated ancestry cluster. Broader study findings: An analysis that came later showed most CMV-associated TCR beta chains appearing HLA-restricted. It was about 180 TCR beta chains that were listed as cytomegalovirus-associated. There were reportedly fewer N-insertions in an Asian-associated ancestry cluster than the approximately 600-donor mean, in a later analysis.

This clone is a singleton in its sample. Antigen specificity is unknown. Relative to the germline gene, one junction end is altered; a read error may explain this. Within the sample, other DNA sequences also encode this same CDR3. CDR1 and CDR2 from the germline V gene are SEHNR and FQNEAQ (reference sequence). CDR3 length equals 12 residues. The PCR contained 60 Vbeta and 13 Jbeta primers. Only in-frame clones appear in the TCRdb table, and some are missing; sequencing was by immunoSEQ multiplex PCR. The sample lists about 120,000 clones, around three quarters seen once, with approximately 2.4% in the top ten.

Sample: PBMCs. The source of this sequence is a female donor in good health and CMV-seronegative. This rearrangement joins TRBV7-9 to TRBJ2-7; D is unresolved. The CDR3 loop is CASSPTLYEQYF. The CDR3 DNA reads TGCGCCAGCAGCCCGACTCTCTACGAGCAGTACTTC.